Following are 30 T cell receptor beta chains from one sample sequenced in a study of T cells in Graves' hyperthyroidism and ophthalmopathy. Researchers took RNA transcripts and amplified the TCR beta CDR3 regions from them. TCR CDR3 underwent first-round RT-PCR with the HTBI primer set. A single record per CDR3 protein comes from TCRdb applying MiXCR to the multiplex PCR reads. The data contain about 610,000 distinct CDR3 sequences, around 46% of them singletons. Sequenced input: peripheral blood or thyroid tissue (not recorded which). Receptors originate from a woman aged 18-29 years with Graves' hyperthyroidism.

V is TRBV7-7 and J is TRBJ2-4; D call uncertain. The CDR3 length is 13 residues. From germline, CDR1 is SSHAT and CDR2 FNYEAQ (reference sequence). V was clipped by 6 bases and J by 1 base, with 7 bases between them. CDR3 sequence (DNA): TGTGCCAGCAGTTTGCACGCCAAAAACATTCAGTACTTC. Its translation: CASSLHAKNIQYF.

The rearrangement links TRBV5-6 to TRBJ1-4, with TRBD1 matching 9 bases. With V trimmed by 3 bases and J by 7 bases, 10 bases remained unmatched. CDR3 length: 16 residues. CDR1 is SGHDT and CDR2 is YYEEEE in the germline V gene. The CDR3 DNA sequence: TGTGCCAGCAGCTCAGGTGGTGGGACAGGGCCTGAAAAACTGTTTTTT. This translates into CASSSGGGTGPEKLFF. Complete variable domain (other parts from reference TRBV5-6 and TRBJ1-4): DAGVTQSPTHLIKTRGQQVTLRCSPKSGHDTVSWYQQALGQGPQFIFQYYEEEERQRGNFPDRFSGHQFPNYSSELNVNALLLGDSALYLCASSSGGGTGPEKLFFGSGTQLSVL.

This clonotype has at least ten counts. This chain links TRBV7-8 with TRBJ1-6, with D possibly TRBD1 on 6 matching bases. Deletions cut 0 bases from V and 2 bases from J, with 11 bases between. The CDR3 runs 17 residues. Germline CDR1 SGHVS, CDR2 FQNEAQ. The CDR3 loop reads CASSLAGWDTYNSPLHF. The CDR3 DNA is TGTGCCAGCAGCTTAGCGGGTTGGGACACCTATAATTCACCCCTCCACTTT.

The CDR3 DNA is TGTGCCAGCAGCTCCGGAGCGGGAATAAGCACAGATACGCAGTATTTT. This gives the protein CASSSGAGISTDTQYF. The chain uses TRBV7-6 and TRBJ2-3, with 7 positions matching TRBD2. The trim removed 4 bases at V and 0 bases at J, leaving 7 bases unmatched. Germline lookup yields CDR1 SGHVS and CDR2 FNYEAQ. The length of the CDR3 is 16 residues.

CDR3 in amino acids: CASGDVPGRETQYF. CDR3 bases: TGTGCCAGCGGTGATGTTCCGGGACGAGAGACCCAGTACTTC. This chain joins TRBV6-6 and TRBJ2-5; TRBD1 or TRBD2 may be the D gene (5 bases each). The V and J ends lost 8 bases and 4 bases respectively, with 17 bases between them. Germline values: CDR1 MNHNY, CDR2 SVGAGI (reference sequence). This CDR3 comprises 14 residues.

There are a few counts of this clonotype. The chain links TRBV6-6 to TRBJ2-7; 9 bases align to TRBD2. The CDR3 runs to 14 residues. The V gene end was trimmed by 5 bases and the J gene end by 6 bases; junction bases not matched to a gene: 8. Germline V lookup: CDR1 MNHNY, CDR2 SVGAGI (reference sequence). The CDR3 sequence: CASSGEASGIEQYF. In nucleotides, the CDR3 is TGTGCCAGCAGTGGGGAGGCTAGCGGGATCGAGCAGTACTTC.

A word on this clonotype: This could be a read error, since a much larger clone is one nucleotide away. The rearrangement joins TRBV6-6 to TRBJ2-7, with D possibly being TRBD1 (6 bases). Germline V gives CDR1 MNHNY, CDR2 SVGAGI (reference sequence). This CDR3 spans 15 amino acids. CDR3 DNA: TGTGCCAGCAGTGGACCTACAGGGATGGGTTACGAGCGGTACTTC. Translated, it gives CASSGPTGMGYERYF.

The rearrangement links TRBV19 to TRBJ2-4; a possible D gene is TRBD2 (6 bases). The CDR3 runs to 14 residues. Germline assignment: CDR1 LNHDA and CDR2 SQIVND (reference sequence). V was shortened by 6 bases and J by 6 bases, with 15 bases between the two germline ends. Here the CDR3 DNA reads TGTGCCAGTAGCGTCAGGGAGGATCCAAACATTCAGTACTTC. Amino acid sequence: CASSVREDPNIQYF. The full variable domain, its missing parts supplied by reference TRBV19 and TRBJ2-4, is DGGITQSPKYLFRKEGQNVTLSCEQNLNHDAMYWYRQDPGQGLRLIYYSQIVNDFQKGDIAEGYSVSREKKESFPLTVTSAQKNPTAFYLCASSVREDPNIQYFGAGTRLSVL.

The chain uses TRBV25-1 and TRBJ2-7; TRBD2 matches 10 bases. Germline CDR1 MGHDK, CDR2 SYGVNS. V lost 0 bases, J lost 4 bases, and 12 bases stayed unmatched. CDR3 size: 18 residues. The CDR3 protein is CASSEYKASGSNWYEQYF. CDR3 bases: TGTGCCAGCAGTGAATATAAGGCTAGCGGGAGTAATTGGTACGAGCAGTACTTC.

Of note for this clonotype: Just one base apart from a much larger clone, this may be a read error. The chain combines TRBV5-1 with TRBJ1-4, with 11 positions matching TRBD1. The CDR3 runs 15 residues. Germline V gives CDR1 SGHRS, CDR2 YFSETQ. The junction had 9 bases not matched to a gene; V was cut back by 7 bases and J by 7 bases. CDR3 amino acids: CASGLTGTGGEKLFF. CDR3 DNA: TGCGCCAGCGGCCTTACCGGGACAGGGGGTGAAAAACTGTTTTTT.

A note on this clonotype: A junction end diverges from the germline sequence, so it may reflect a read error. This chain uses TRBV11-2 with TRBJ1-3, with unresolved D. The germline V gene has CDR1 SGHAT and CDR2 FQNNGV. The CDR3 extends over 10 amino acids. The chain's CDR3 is CASSLNAIYF. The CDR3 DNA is TGTGCCAGCAGCTTAAACGCCATATATTTT.

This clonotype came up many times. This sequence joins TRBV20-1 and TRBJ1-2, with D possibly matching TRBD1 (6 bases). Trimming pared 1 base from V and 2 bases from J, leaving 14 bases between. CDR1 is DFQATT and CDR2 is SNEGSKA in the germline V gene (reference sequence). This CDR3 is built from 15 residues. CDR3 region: CSARGSTGKNYGYTF. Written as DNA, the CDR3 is TGCAGTGCTAGAGGATCGACAGGAAAAAACTATGGCTACACCTTC.

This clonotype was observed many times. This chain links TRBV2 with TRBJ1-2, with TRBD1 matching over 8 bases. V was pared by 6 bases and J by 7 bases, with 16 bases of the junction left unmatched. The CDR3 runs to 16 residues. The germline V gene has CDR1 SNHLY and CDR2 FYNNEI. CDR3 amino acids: CASRDEQGEFFFGYTF. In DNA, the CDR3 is TGTGCCAGCAGGGACGAACAGGGGGAGTTTTTTTTTGGCTACACCTTC.

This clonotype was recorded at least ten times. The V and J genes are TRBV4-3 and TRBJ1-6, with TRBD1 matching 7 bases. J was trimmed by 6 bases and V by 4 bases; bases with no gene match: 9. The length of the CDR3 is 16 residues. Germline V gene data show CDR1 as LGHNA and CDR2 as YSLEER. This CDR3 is CASSRMKTGPNSPLHF. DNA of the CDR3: TGCGCCAGCAGCCGGATGAAGACAGGGCCTAATTCACCCCTCCACTTT.

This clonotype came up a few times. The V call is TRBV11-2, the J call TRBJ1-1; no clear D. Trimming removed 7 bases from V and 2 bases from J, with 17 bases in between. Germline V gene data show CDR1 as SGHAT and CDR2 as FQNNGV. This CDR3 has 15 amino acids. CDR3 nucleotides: TGTGCCAGCAACAAACCCCCGGACTTAAACACTGAAGCTTTCTTT. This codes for CASNKPPDLNTEAFF.

CDR3 sequence reads: CSAREFRKDYNEQFF. The CDR3 nucleotides are TGCAGTGCTAGAGAGTTCAGGAAAGACTACAATGAGCAGTTCTTC. The genes are TRBV20-1 and TRBJ2-7; D is undetermined. The DNA end is a closer match to TRBJ2-1, so the J assignment may be wrong. The germline gives CDR1 DFQATT, CDR2 SNEGSKA (reference sequence). This CDR3 has 15 amino acids.

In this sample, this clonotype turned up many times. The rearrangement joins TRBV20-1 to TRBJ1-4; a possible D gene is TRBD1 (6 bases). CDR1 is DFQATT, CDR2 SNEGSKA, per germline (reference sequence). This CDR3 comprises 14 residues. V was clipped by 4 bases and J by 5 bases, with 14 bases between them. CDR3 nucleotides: TGCAGTGCTACCGGACAGCCTAGCAATGAAAAACTGTTTTTT. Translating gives CSATGQPSNEKLFF.

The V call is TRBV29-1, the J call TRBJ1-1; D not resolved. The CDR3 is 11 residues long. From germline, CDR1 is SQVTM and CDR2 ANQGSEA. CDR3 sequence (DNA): TGCAGTCTCAGGAGATGGACTGAAGCTTTCTTT. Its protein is CSLRRWTEAFF.

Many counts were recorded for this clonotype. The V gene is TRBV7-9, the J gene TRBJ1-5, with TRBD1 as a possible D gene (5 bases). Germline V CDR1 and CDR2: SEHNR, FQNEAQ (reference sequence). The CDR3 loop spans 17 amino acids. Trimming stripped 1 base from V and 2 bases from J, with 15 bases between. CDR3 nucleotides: TGTGCCAGCAGCTTAGGTTGGGGCAGGGCTCGCAATCAGCCCCAGCATTTT. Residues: CASSLGWGRARNQPQHF.

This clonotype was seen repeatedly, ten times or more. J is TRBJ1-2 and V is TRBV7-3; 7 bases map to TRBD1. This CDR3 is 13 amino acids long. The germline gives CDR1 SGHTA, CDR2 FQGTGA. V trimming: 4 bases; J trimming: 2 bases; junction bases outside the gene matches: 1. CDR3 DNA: TGTGCCAGCAGCTCGACAGGGAACTATGGCTACACCTTC. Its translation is CASSSTGNYGYTF.

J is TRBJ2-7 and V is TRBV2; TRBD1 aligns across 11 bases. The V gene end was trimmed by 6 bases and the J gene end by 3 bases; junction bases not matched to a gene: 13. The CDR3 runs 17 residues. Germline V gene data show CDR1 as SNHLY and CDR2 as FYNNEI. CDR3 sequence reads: CASRDRGLQETHYEQYF. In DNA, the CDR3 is TGTGCCAGCAGGGACAGGGGGCTGCAGGAGACCCACTACGAGCAGTACTTC. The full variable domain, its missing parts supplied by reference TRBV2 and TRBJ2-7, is EPEVTQTPSHQVTQMGQEVILRCVPISNHLYFYWYRQILGQKVEFLVSFYNNEISEKSEIFDDQFSVERPDGSNFTLKIRSTKLEDSAMYFCASRDRGLQETHYEQYFGPGTRLTVT.

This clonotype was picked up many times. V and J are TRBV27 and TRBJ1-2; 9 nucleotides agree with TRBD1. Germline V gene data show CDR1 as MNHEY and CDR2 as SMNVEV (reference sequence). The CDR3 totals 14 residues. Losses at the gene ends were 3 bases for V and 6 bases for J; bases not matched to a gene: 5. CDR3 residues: CASSFVGTGHGYTF. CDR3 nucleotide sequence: TGTGCCAGCAGTTTCGTTGGGACAGGGCATGGCTACACCTTC.

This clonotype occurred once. In nucleotides, the CDR3 is TGCAGTGTTAATCCCGGACAGGGGGCACACAATGAGCAGTTCTTC. It translates to CSVNPGQGAHNEQFF. The chain has TRBV20-1 and TRBJ2-7; TRBD1 aligns across 11 bases. Gene TRBJ2-1 matches the end of the DNA better, so the J call may be wrong. CDR1 is DFQATT, CDR2 SNEGSKA, per germline (reference sequence). The CDR3 contains 15 residues.

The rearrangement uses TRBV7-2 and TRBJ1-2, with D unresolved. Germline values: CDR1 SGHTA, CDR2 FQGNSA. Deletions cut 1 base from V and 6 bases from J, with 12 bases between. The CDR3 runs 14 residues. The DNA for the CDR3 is TGTGCCAGCAGCTTAGATCCGAGCATGGATGGCTACACCTTC. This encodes CASSLDPSMDGYTF. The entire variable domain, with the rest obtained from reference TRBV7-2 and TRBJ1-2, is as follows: GAGVSQSPSNKVTEKGKDVELRCDPISGHTALYWYRQSLGQGLEFLIYFQGNSAPDKSGLPSDRFSAERTGGSVSTLTIQRTQQEDSAVYLCASSLDPSMDGYTFGSGTRLTVV.

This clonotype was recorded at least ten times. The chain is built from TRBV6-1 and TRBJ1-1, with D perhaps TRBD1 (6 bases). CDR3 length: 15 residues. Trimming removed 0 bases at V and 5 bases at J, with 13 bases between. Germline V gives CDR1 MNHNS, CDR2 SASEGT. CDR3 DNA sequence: TGTGCCAGCAGTGAAGCGCTCACAGGGATTACTGAAGCTTTCTTT. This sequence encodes CASSEALTGITEAFF.

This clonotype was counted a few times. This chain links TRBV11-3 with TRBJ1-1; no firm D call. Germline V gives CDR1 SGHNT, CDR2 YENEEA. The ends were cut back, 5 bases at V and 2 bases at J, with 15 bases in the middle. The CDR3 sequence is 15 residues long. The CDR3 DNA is TGTGCCAGCAGCCCCACAGTTGAGAGAAACACTGAAGCTTTCTTT. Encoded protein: CASSPTVERNTEAFF.

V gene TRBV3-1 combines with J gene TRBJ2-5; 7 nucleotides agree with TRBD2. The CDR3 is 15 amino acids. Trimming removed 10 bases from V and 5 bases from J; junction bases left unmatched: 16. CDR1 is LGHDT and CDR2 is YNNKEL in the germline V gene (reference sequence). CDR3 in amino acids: CATTSSSRGGETQYF. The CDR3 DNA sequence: TGTGCCACCACCAGTAGCTCGAGGGGAGGGGAGACCCAGTACTTC.

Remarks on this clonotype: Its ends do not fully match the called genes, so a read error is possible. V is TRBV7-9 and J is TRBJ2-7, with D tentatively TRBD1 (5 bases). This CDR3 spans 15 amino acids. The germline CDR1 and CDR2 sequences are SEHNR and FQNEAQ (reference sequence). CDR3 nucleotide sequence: TGCGCCAGCAGCCATATAAGAGCAGGGTACCACGAGCAGTACTTC. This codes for CASSHIRAGYHEQYF.

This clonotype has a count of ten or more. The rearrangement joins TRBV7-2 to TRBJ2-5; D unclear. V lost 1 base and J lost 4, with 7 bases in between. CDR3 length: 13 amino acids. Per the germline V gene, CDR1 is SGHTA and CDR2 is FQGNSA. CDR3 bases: TGTGCCAGCAGCTTAGACCCGGGAGAGACCCAGTACTTC. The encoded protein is CASSLDPGETQYF.

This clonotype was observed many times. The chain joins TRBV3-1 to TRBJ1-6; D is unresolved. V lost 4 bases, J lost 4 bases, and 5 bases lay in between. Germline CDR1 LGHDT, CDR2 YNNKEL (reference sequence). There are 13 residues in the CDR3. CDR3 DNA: TGTGCCAGCAGCCCGGCATATAATTCACCCCTCCACTTT. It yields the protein CASSPAYNSPLHF.